Shown below are 25 T cell receptor beta chains from a single sample sequenced in a study of cytomegalovirus exposure and HLA in healthy donors. PCR involved 60 Vbeta and 13 Jbeta primers. Libraries were prepared by immunoSEQ multiplex PCR; TCRdb keeps only in-frame clonotypes and omits some of them. Of 95,000 to 100,000 clones in the sample, under 80% were seen once. Input material: PBMCs. All receptors derive from a man aged 35-49 years in good health and CMV-seronegative.

V gene TRBV18 combines with J gene TRBJ2-6; D is undetermined. With 4 bases removed from V and 0 bases from J, the gap between germline ends came to 10 bases. The germline gives CDR1 KGHSH, CDR2 LQKENI. This CDR3 spans 16 amino acids. The CDR3 bases are TGTGCCAGCTCACTCCAGGTTAACTCTGGGGCCAACGTCCTGACTTTC. Translating gives CASSLQVNSGANVLTF.

This chain connects TRBV7-9 to TRBJ1-6; 7 bases agree with TRBD1. CDR3 length equals 16 residues. Germline trimming cut 4 bases from V and 7 bases from J; bases unmatched to any gene: 10. The V gene's germline CDR1 is SEHNR and CDR2 FQNEAQ (reference sequence). As DNA, the CDR3 is TGTGCCAGCAGCTCGGGTACCGGACAGGAGAATTCACCCCTCCACTTT. Its translation: CASSSGTGQENSPLHF.

The chain recombines TRBV9 with TRBJ1-5, with no clear D. Trimming shortened V by 4 bases and J by 7 bases, and 12 bases separated the two germline ends. Per germline, CDR1 SGDLS and CDR2 YYNGEE. The CDR3 contains 13 residues. CDR3 residues: CASSPSGGQPQHF. CDR3 sequence (DNA): TGTGCCAGCAGCCCCAGCGGAGGACAGCCCCAGCATTTT.

The rearrangement uses TRBV6-1 and TRBJ2-3; 9 bases are a match to TRBD2. The germline CDR1 and CDR2 sequences are MNHNS and SASEGT. The CDR3 spans 16 residues. The V segment lost 4 bases and the J segment 2 bases; nucleotides outside the gene matches: 7. The DNA of the CDR3 is TGTGCCAGCAGTGGGAGGACTAGCGCCTTCACAGATACGCAGTATTTT. Encoded protein: CASSGRTSAFTDTQYF.

This clone was counted a few times. The V call is TRBV6-6, the J call TRBJ1-2; D call uncertain. The germline V and J ends were trimmed by 4 bases and 13 bases, with 19 bases remaining between them. This CDR3 has 13 residues. CDR1 and CDR2 from the germline V gene are MNHNY and SVGAGI (reference sequence). The CDR3 here is CASSSLGSMNGTF. Here the CDR3 DNA reads TGTGCCAGCAGTTCTCTCGGGTCAATGAATGGCACCTTC.

This clone turned up a few times. The chain is built from TRBV9 and TRBJ2-1; 10 nucleotides agree with TRBD2. V shed 0 bases and J 5 bases; nucleotides not matched to a gene: 2. From germline, CDR1 is SGDLS and CDR2 YYNGEE. The CDR3 has 15 amino acids. As DNA, the CDR3 is TGTGCCAGCAGCGTAGGGACTAGCGGTCACAATGAGCAGTTCTTC. Protein sequence: CASSVGTSGHNEQFF.

The V and J genes are TRBV14 and TRBJ2-2; possibly TRBD2 for D (6 bases). Trimming took off 6 bases at V and 6 bases at J, with 20 bases between the two ends. The germline V gene encodes CDR1 SGHDN and CDR2 FVKESK. The CDR3 contains 16 residues. The CDR3 nucleotides are TGTGCCAGCAGTCGACTAGACGGGGTGAGGGCCGGGGAGCTGTTTTTT. It yields the protein CASSRLDGVRAGELFF.

The genes are TRBV6-1 and TRBJ2-3, with 10 bases aligning to TRBD2. CDR1 is MNHNS, CDR2 SASEGT, per germline. The CDR3 covers 16 residues. Trimming at V came to 4 bases and at J to 4 bases, leaving 8 bases not matched to a gene. CDR3 sequence: CASSVMSGRAADTQYF. In DNA form, the CDR3 reads TGTGCCAGCAGTGTAATGAGCGGGAGGGCGGCAGATACGCAGTATTTT.

The chain recombines TRBV19 with TRBJ2-2, with 9 nucleotides matching TRBD1. Unmatched junction bases numbered 11, after V lost 3 bases and J lost 6 bases. Germline V gene data show CDR1 as LNHDA and CDR2 as SQIVND (reference sequence). The CDR3 extends over 17 amino acids. The CDR3 here is CASSMPWDREYPGELFF. The CDR3 DNA reads TGTGCCAGTAGTATGCCCTGGGACAGGGAGTACCCCGGGGAGCTGTTTTTT.

Notes on this clone: One junction end does not reproduce the germline sequence, and a read error may be involved. The chain uses TRBV2 and TRBJ2-1; D gene unclear. Per germline, CDR1 SNHLY and CDR2 FYNNEI. The CDR3 totals 11 residues. This CDR3 reads CASSPYHEQFF. DNA of the CDR3: TGTGCCAGCAGTCCCTACCATGAGCAGTTCTTC.

The rearrangement uses TRBV7-9 and TRBJ1-2, with D perhaps matching TRBD1 (6 bases). Germline CDR1 is SEHNR and CDR2 is FQNEAQ (reference sequence). This CDR3 comprises 14 residues. Trimming removed 2 bases from V and 8 bases from J, with 15 bases in between. The CDR3 loop is CASSLNSPGVGYTF. The CDR3 DNA reads as TGTGCCAGCAGCTTAAATAGCCCAGGGGTAGGCTACACCTTC.

The rearrangement uses TRBV7-3 and TRBJ1-1, with 7 bases that match TRBD1. The J segment lost 1 base and the V segment lost 8 bases, leaving 4 bases of the junction unmatched. The CDR3 is 13 residues long. CDR1 and CDR2 (germline): SGHTA, FQGTGA. The DNA of the CDR3 is TGTGCCAGCTCGTGGGACAGGAACACTGAAGCTTTCTTT. As protein: CASSWDRNTEAFF.

This chain links TRBV25-1 with TRBJ2-7; 11 bases align to TRBD2. Per the germline V gene, CDR1 is MGHDK and CDR2 is SYGVNS. The CDR3 length is 16 residues. Losses at the gene ends were 6 bases for V and 6 bases for J; bases not matched to a gene: 13. This CDR3 is CASSVGGTSGRSEQYF. DNA for the CDR3: TGTGCCAGCAGCGTCGGTGGAACTAGCGGGAGAAGCGAGCAGTACTTC.

The rearrangement joins TRBV9 to TRBJ1-5; D is unresolved. Trimming cost V 3 bases and J 0 bases, with 10 bases left between them. The CDR3 runs 15 residues. The germline gives CDR1 SGDLS, CDR2 YYNGEE. The CDR3 protein is CASSATSSSNQPQHF. CDR3 nucleotide sequence: TGTGCCAGCAGCGCCACGAGCTCTAGCAATCAGCCCCAGCATTTT.

This clone was seen a few times. The chain combines TRBV4-3 with TRBJ2-7; D might be TRBD2 (6 bases). The germline gives CDR1 LGHNA, CDR2 YSLEER. V shed 2 bases and J shed 6 bases, with 14 bases lying between them. This CDR3 has 14 amino acids. CDR3 protein: CASSQNSGFGEQYF. The CDR3, as DNA: TGCGCCAGCAGCCAAAACAGCGGGTTCGGCGAGCAGTACTTC.

This clone was found a few times. The chain uses TRBV29-1 and TRBJ2-1; 7 bases are a match to TRBD1. V gave up 7 bases and J gave up 7 bases; unmatched junction bases: 7. The CDR3 is 12 residues long. CDR1 SQVTM and CDR2 ANQGSEA come from the germline V gene. CDR3 DNA sequence: TGCAGCGCCCGACCCAGGGGGAATGAGCAGTTCTTC. Translated: CSARPRGNEQFF.

This chain links TRBV4-3 with TRBJ2-7, with 7 bases identical to TRBD2. With V trimmed by 1 base and J by 2 bases, 5 bases remained unmatched. Germline CDR1 LGHNA, CDR2 YSLEER. This CDR3 contains 15 residues. CDR3: CASSQAQGGPYEQYF. In nucleotides, the CDR3 is TGCGCCAGCAGCCAAGCTCAGGGAGGGCCCTACGAGCAGTACTTC.

With regard to this clone: One end of the junction does not line up with germline, which may come from a read error. This chain joins TRBV30 and TRBJ1-2, with D hard to call. The germline gives CDR1 GTSNPN, CDR2 SVGIG (reference sequence). The CDR3 contains 11 residues. This chain's CDR3 is CAWSGVRGLFF. CDR3 in DNA: TGTGCCTGGAGTGGAGTGCGGGGTCTATTCTTC. Full variable domain (remainder filled in from reference TRBV30 and TRBJ1-2): SQTIHQWPATLVQPVGSPLSLECTVEGTSNPNLYWYRQAAGRGLQLLFYSVGIGQISSEVPQNLSASRPQDRQFILSSKKLLLSDSGFYLCAWSGVRGLFFGSGTRLTVV.

V and J are TRBV7-9 and TRBJ2-1, with 9 bases that match TRBD2. V gave up 6 bases and J gave up 7 bases; unmatched junction bases: 4. Germline lookup yields CDR1 SEHNR and CDR2 FQNEAQ (reference sequence). The CDR3 runs to 13 residues. CDR3 coding DNA: TGTGCCAGCAGACCGGGACTAGCTAATGAGCAGTTCTTC. Its protein is CASRPGLANEQFF.

There are a few counts of this clone. The rearrangement uses TRBV6-6 and TRBJ2-7; 8 nucleotides agree with TRBD2. Trimming took 0 bases from V and 0 from J; bases not matched to a gene: 1. This CDR3 contains 15 residues. Germline CDR1 is MNHNY and CDR2 is SVGAGI (reference sequence). The CDR3 DNA is TGTGCCAGCAGTTACTCGGCGGGGGGCTCCTACGAGCAGTACTTC. Protein product: CASSYSAGGSYEQYF.

This chain uses TRBV27 with TRBJ2-3; the match to TRBD1 covers 7 bases. The ends lost 7 bases at V and 4 bases at J; junction bases unmatched: 8. CDR1 and CDR2 (germline): MNHEY, SMNVEV (reference sequence). The CDR3 has 14 amino acids. The DNA of the CDR3 is TGTGCCAGCAACAGGGGAATGAGGGCAGATACGCAGTATTTT. The encoded protein is CASNRGMRADTQYF.

V and J are TRBV6-1 and TRBJ2-7; D perhaps matches TRBD1 (5 bases). The CDR3 is 13 residues long. Deletions cut 6 bases from V and 3 bases from J, with 12 bases between. Per germline, CDR1 MNHNS and CDR2 SASEGT. CDR3 protein: CASSRIDSYEQYF. CDR3 sequence (DNA): TGTGCCAGCAGCCGCATCGACAGCTACGAGCAGTACTTC.

On this clone: An end of the junction does not agree with germline; a read error may underlie this. This chain uses TRBV5-1 with TRBJ2-1; 10 bases line up with TRBD2. The CDR3 contains 13 residues. CDR1 and CDR2 (germline): SGHRS, YFSETQ. CDR3 region: CASSRDLAGDKIF. The CDR3 nucleotides read TGCGCCAGCAGCCGGGACCTAGCGGGGGACAAGATCTTC.

This chain links TRBV7-8 with TRBJ2-3, with 16 bases matching TRBD2. Losses at the gene ends were 5 bases for V and 6 bases for J; bases not matched to a gene: 11. This CDR3 has 18 residues. Germline CDR1 is SGHVS and CDR2 is FQNEAQ. For the CDR3, the DNA is TGTGCCAGCAGCCCGGGACTAGCGGGGGGGCAATCTTTGGATACGCAGTATTTT. It specifies CASSPGLAGGQSLDTQYF.

The chain links TRBV30 to TRBJ2-3, with D possibly matching TRBD2 (6 bases). CDR3 size: 15 residues. V was shortened by 4 bases and J by 4 bases, with 18 bases between the two germline ends. CDR1 is GTSNPN, CDR2 SVGIG, per germline (reference sequence). CDR3 in amino acids: CAWNRLRGTPDTQYF. Here the CDR3 DNA reads TGTGCCTGGAACCGCTTACGCGGGACCCCAGATACGCAGTATTTT.